These T cell receptor beta chains were read from a single sample in a study of blood T cell repertoires in COVID-19. Libraries were prepared by immunoSEQ multiplex PCR; TCRdb keeps only in-frame clonotypes and omits some of them. This table holds about 210,000 clones, 75% to 85% found once. Material for sequencing was peripheral blood. Receptors originate from a man in his fifties or sixties with COVID-19, enrolled during active disease. CDR3s include the opening cysteine and the closing phenylalanine or tryptophan. A D gene is named only where the DNA matches it firmly. The size field is filled for only some rows; it gives once, few, many or a size class.

J gene | V gene | clone size | D gene | CDR3 DNA | CDR3 protein
TRBJ2-7 | TRBV9 | - | TRBD2 | TGTGCCAGCAGCCGCACCGGGACTACTTCCTACGAGCAGTACTTC | CASSRTGTTSYEQYF
TRBJ1-1 | TRBV28 | - | - | TGTGCCAGCAGTTTCCTCCTGTCTGAAGCTTTCTTT | CASSFLLSEAFF
TRBJ1-6 | TRBV4-1 | - | TRBD1 | TGCGCCAGCAGCCAAACTACAGGGGATTCACCCCTCCACTTT | CASSQTTGDSPLHF
TRBJ2-5 | TRBV11-3 | - | TRBD1 | TGTGCCAGCAGCTTAGGTGGGGACAGGCAAGAGACCCAGTACTTC | CASSLGGDRQETQYF
TRBJ2-2 | TRBV4-1 | - | TRBD1 | TGCGCCAGCAGCCCGAGACAGGGAACCGGGGAGCTGTTTTTT | CASSPRQGTGELFF
TRBJ2-7 | TRBV7-9 | - | TRBD1 | TGTGCCAGCAGCTTAAGGGGGCCCTCCTACGAGCAGTACTTC | CASSLRGPSYEQYF
TRBJ2-1 | TRBV7-3 | - | - | TGTGCCAGCAGCTTGGGCCCCGGCCCCTACAATGAGCAGTTCTTC | CASSLGPGPYNEQFF
TRBJ1-2 | TRBV20-1 | once | - | TGCAGTGCTCCCCCAGTCTATGGCTACACCTTC | CSAPPVYGYTF
TRBJ2-1 | TRBV14 | - | TRBD2 | TGTGCCAGCAGCGTCTCCCGACTAGCGGTCTACAATGAGCAGTTCTTC | CASSVSRLAVYNEQFF
TRBJ1-4 | TRBV7-9 | - | - | TGTGCCAGCAGCTTAGATTCCAGGGGTCGACTGTTTTTT | CASSLDSRGRLFF
TRBJ1-2 | TRBV7-9 | few | TRBD1 | TGTGCCAGCAGCACATCTCGGATTGGGACAGGGACAGGCTACACCTTC | CASSTSRIGTGTGYTF
TRBJ2-1 | TRBV11-1 | - | TRBD1 | TGTGCCAGCAGCTCGGGACAGGTCAATGAGCAGTTCTTC | CASSSGQVNEQFF
TRBJ2-2 | TRBV20-1 | many | TRBD2 | TGCAGTGCTAGTCTAGCGGGGGGGACCGGGGAGCTGTTTTTT | CSASLAGGTGELFF
TRBJ1-1 | TRBV19 | - | TRBD1 | TGTGCCAGTAGAGGGACAGGAGATCGTCGCACTGAAGCTTTCTTT | CASRGTGDRRTEAFF
TRBJ1-1 | TRBV19 | - | - | TGTGCCAGTAGTATAGCAGGAGGAAAGACTGAAGCTTTCTTT | CASSIAGGKTEAFF
TRBJ2-3 | TRBV9 | - | TRBD2 | TGTGCCAGCAGCGGCACTAGCGGGGGGAGCTCAGATACGCAGTATTTT | CASSGTSGGSSDTQYF
TRBJ1-2 | TRBV27 | - | - | TGTGCCAGCAGTTTTTCCCGTGAGGACTATGGCTACACCTTC | CASSFSREDYGYTF
TRBJ2-5 | TRBV20-1 | - | TRBD1 | TGCAGTGCTAGTGTTGCAGGGGGAGAGACCCAGTACTTC | CSASVAGGETQYF
TRBJ2-2 | TRBV5-1 | - | TRBD2 | TGCGCCAGCAGCTTGGGATCCGTCAGCGGGGACCCCACCGGGGAGCTGTTTTTT | CASSLGSVSGDPTGELFF
TRBJ1-6 | TRBV9 | few | - | TGTGCCAGCAGCGTAGTGGGCCGGGGAGCGGATTCACCCCTCCACTTT | CASSVVGRGADSPLHF
TRBJ1-5 | TRBV7-2 | once | - | TGTGCCAGCAGCTTAGATAGTCGCAGCGGTCAGCCCCAGCATTTT | CASSLDSRSGQPQHF
TRBJ1-1 | TRBV20-1 | - | - | TGCAGTGCTAGTGCCCCTTCGGGACAAACGAACACTGAAGCTTTCTTT | CSASAPSGQTNTEAFF
TRBJ1-6 | TRBV5-1 | - | - | TGCGCCAGCAGCTTAAGCGGGGCTCGCTATAATTCACCCCTCCACTTT | CASSLSGARYNSPLHF
TRBJ1-1 | TRBV5-1 | - | TRBD1 | TGCGCCAGCAGCGCAGACAGGGAGAACACTGAAGCTTTCTTT | CASSADRENTEAFF
TRBJ1-2 | TRBV6-1 | - | TRBD1 | TGTGCCAGCAGTGAAGCAGGGGGCCAGGGCTACACCTTC | CASSEAGGQGYTF
TRBJ2-1 | TRBV3-1/TRBV3-2 | - | TRBD2 | TGTGCCAGCAGGCGGAGCGGGGGGGCCAGGTCTGAGCAGTTCTTC | CASRRSGGARSEQFF
TRBJ2-1 | TRBV19 | - | TRBD2 | TGTGCCAGTAGCAACCAAGCGGGGTACTACAATGAGCAGTTCTTC | CASSNQAGYYNEQFF
TRBJ1-4 | TRBV5-1 | - | - | TGCGCCAGCAGCCCCGGGGGGGTAAGAGAAAAACTGTTTTTT | CASSPGGVREKLFF
TRBJ2-5 | TRBV18 | - | TRBD2 | TGTGCCAGCTCACCACCGCTAGCGGGGGCAGAGACCCAGTACTTC | CASSPPLAGAETQYF
TRBJ2-2 | TRBV9 | few | TRBD1 | TGTGCCAGCAGCTCCTGGACAGGGGCTACCGGGGAGCTGTTTTTT | CASSSWTGATGELFF
TRBJ1-4 | TRBV27 | - | TRBD1 | TGTGCCAGCAGTCTACAAGCGATCCCGGGACAGGGCGAAAAACTGTTTTTT | CASSLQAIPGQGEKLFF
TRBJ1-6 | TRBV6-2/TRBV6-3 | - | - | TGTGCCAGCAGTTTCGGTCCCGGAGCCCCTATGTCACCCCTCCACTTT | CASSFGPGAPMSPLHF
TRBJ1-1 | TRBV6-5 | - | TRBD1 | TGTGCCAGCAGTTACGGTAGGGGGCCGGGGACTGAAGCTTTCTTT | CASSYGRGPGTEAFF
TRBJ2-7 | TRBV2 | - | TRBD1 | TGTGCCAGCAGTGAATCACAGGGGTTCCGGCACGCCTACGAGCAGTACTTC | CASSESQGFRHAYEQYF
TRBJ1-2 | TRBV27 | - | TRBD1 | TGTGCCAGCAGCCTGGACAGGGACTATGGCTACACCTTC | CASSLDRDYGYTF
TRBJ2-2 | TRBV2 | - | - | TGTGCCAGCAGTCCCAGGGCCGCCGGGGAGCTGTTTTTT | CASSPRAAGELFF
TRBJ2-1 | TRBV10-3 | - | TRBD1 | TGTGCCATCAGTGCCGGGACAGCTTACAATGAGCAGTTCTTC | CAISAGTAYNEQFF
TRBJ1-6 | TRBV10-3 | few | TRBD1 | TGTGCCATCAGTGAAGGGACAGGGAATTCACCCCTCCACTTT | CAISEGTGNSPLHF
TRBJ2-7 | TRBV4-1 | - | - | TGCGCCAGCAGCCAACTCACAGGGGCGGGACCCTACGAGCAGTACTTC | CASSQLTGAGPYEQYF
TRBJ2-7 | TRBV7-2 | - | - | TGTGCCAGCAGCCCCTTATACGAGCAGTACTTC | CASSPLYEQYF
TRBJ1-2 | TRBV9 | - | TRBD1 | TGTGCCAGCAGCATCGGGACAGGGAGGGCCTTAAACTATGGCTACACCTTC | CASSIGTGRALNYGYTF
TRBJ1-5 | TRBV6-5 | - | - | TGTGCCAGCAGCTCTGGAACCGGGACCCAGCATTTT | CASSSGTGTQHF
TRBJ2-7 | TRBV5-6 | - | TRBD2 | TGTGCCAGCAGCCGGGGGGGCGCCTACGAGCAGTACTTC | CASSRGGAYEQYF
TRBJ1-6 | TRBV30 | - | - | TGTGCCTGGAGTGTACAGGATCGGTCACCCCTCCACTTT | CAWSVQDRSPLHF
TRBJ1-4 | TRBV5-4 | - | TRBD1 | TGTGCCAGCACCCCCGGGACAGGTGAAAAACTGTTTTTT | CASTPGTGEKLFF
TRBJ2-7 | TRBV10-1 | - | TRBD1 | TGCGCCAGCAGCCGGGACAGAACCTACGAGCAGTACTTC | CASSRDRTYEQYF
TRBJ1-2 | TRBV5-8 | - | - | TGTGCCAGCAGCAAACTCGACAGTTATTATGGCTACACCTTC | CASSKLDSYYGYTF
TRBJ2-5 | TRBV7-6 | few | - | TGTGCCAGCAGCTTAGGAGGGTCCGAGACCCAGTACTTC | CASSLGGSETQYF
TRBJ1-1 | TRBV2 | - | - | TGTGCCAGCAGTAGGTGGGGGCCGGCTGAAGCTTTCTTT | CASSRWGPAEAFF
TRBJ2-1 | TRBV19 | - | - | TGTGCCAGTAGTATAAACGGGAACAATGAGCAGTTCTTC | CASSINGNNEQFF
TRBJ2-1 | TRBV12-3/TRBV12-4 | - | - | TGTGCCAGCACTCGGGACTTTTCTAATGAGCAGTTCTTC | CASTRDFSNEQFF
TRBJ1-2 | TRBV6-5 | few | TRBD1 | TGTGCCAGCAGTTCCCCCGGGACAGCTAACTATGGCTACACCTTC | CASSSPGTANYGYTF
TRBJ1-1 | TRBV19 | once | TRBD1 | TGTGCCAGTAGTGCCTGGGCAGGGGGCGCTGAAGCTTTCTTT | CASSAWAGGAEAFF
TRBJ1-6 | TRBV5-5 | - | TRBD1 | TGTGCCAGCAGCAACAATCGACAGGGGCAGAATTCACCCCTCCACTTT | CASSNNRQGQNSPLHF